These T cell receptor beta chains were read from a single sample in a study of a mutant IDH1 vaccine in newly diagnosed glioma. Their recognized antigens are unknown. Repertoires were generated with immunoSEQ multiplex PCR, while TCRdb's copy carries only in-frame clones and drops some. This repertoire shows roughly 60,000 clones, around 80% found once; its top ten account for about 7.7%. Sample: PBMCs, taken from a glioma patient whose treatment included an IDH1 peptide vaccine. These receptors all come from a woman aged 45-65 years with glioma. CDR3s leave out the opening cysteine and the closing phenylalanine or tryptophan. Fields, in order: CDR3 protein, J gene, V gene, clone size. Part of the rows lack a size; the others show once, few, many or a class for expanded clones.

CDR3: ASSFYGRSQPQH; J: TRBJ1-5; V: TRBV7-2; size: NA
CDR3: ASWTYNNSPLH; J: TRBJ1-6; V: TRBV6-1; size: NA
CDR3: AWSVGRKDGYT; J: TRBJ1-2; V: TRBV30; size: NA
CDR3: ASSLRQGFYEQY; J: TRBJ2-7; V: TRBV27; size: NA
CDR3: ASRAASTDTQY; J: TRBJ2-3; V: TRBV5-1; size: NA
CDR3: ASKPAGLNNSPLH; J: TRBJ1-6; V: TRBV5-1; size: NA
CDR3: AWGLIGANEQY; J: TRBJ2-7; V: TRBV30; size: NA
CDR3: ASSSEGLGTEAF; J: TRBJ1-1; V: TRBV7-9; size: NA
CDR3: ASSESVMRRDYGYT; J: TRBJ1-2; V: TRBV2; size: once
CDR3: ASLLAGDNSPLH; J: TRBJ1-6; V: TRBV2; size: NA
CDR3: ASSFTSGGEETQY; J: TRBJ2-5; V: TRBV5-1; size: NA
CDR3: ASSAGPHSTDTQY; J: TRBJ2-3; V: TRBV2; size: NA
CDR3: ASRGSLGTGGAQRRY; J: TRBJ2-7; V: TRBV25-1; size: NA
CDR3: ASRMDLAGGQGLHEQY; J: TRBJ2-7; V: TRBV5-1; size: NA
CDR3: ASMERGLGNEQF; J: TRBJ2-1; V: TRBV7-6; size: once
CDR3: ASSDTDREFHNEQF; J: TRBJ2-1; V: TRBV7-9; size: NA
CDR3: ASSDPMGGNEKLF; J: TRBJ1-4; V: TRBV2; size: NA
CDR3: ASSYDKRGIYEQY; J: TRBJ2-7; V: TRBV6-6; size: NA